This T cell receptor beta chain emerged from a study of T cells in tuberculosis (dated by TCRdb to 2016 to 2018). A note on the overall study: In the study, CD1B tetramers and high-throughput TCR immunosequencing were combined to characterize T cells specific for the mycobacterial lipid antigen glucose monomycolate (GMM). IGRA-negative adolescents, IGRA-positive adolescents with latent tuberculosis and adults with active tuberculosis, around nine per group, were compared in a South African clinical cohort. Active tuberculosis patient PBMC were archived before or within 7 days of starting standard anti-tuberculosis treatment.

TCR libraries were generated with the immunoSEQ multiplex PCR assay, using TCR-beta and/or TCR-alpha/delta assays for each sample. The amplified TCR libraries were sequenced on the Illumina high-throughput platform. In the source study's methods: Clustering and dimensionality reduction relied on pairwise TCRdist distances among GMM-specific receptors from T cells that were either sorted ex vivo or expanded in vitro. Each clinical repertoire received a mean NN-distance score, defined as the average TCRdist to the nearest 10% of tetramer-positive reference sequences. To compute GEM TCR motif frequency, the fraction of unique TCRs matching known GEM sequences by V/J usage and CDR3 length was calculated. Linear discriminant analysis with leave-one-out cross-validation, implemented in scikit-learn, was used to classify active tuberculosis. TCRdb limited this immuneACCESS table to in-frame rearrangements with V and J called. A share of clones is missing; checked studies link under half to unresolved V genes, and the rest is unexplained. D and trimming were read from the DNA, whereas the V and J calls and clone size are those reported in that table. The sample profile shows thousands of clones; around 98% of them were found once. Together, the top ten hold 9.5% to 13% of the sample.

Reading the label with the study, this specimen's time point is: new active TB diagnosis, blood taken before or within 7 days of starting treatment. The patients with active tuberculosis were newly diagnosed, HIV-seronegative South African adults aged 18 years or older. Active tuberculosis was confirmed by positive sputum smear microscopy and/or positive M. tuberculosis culture. Unsorted cryopreserved PBMC were immunosequenced, covering on average approximately 91,000 T cells per clinical donor. The research as a whole found: Active tuberculosis TCR-alpha repertoires showed smaller mean NN-distances to GMM-specific TCRs than IGRA-negative controls, suggesting clonal expansion of these TCRs. Clinical samples were selected based on which cryopreserved specimens were available, and the active tuberculosis cases were adults whereas the controls were adolescents. Smaller NN-distances were partly driven by shorter CDR3-alpha lengths in active tuberculosis patients, and statistical significance was not reached for the TCR-beta difference. With the diverse GMM-specific repertoire as input, a classifier achieved more than 85% accuracy (AUROC about 0.93), whereas GEM motif frequencies as input gave roughly 70% accuracy.

For CDR1 and CDR2, the germline V gene lists MGHRA and YSYEKL. V gives up 1 base and J gives up 2 bases, and the segment between their germline ends measures 12 bases. The CDR3 runs 15 residues from the cysteine to the phenylalanine. The kept DNA is CDR3 alone, 45 bases in frame from the first base. As regards this clone: Its antigen remains unidentified. Base qualities were left out, and no much larger clone turns up one base away.

The sequencing here drew on PBMCs, taken at tuberculosis diagnosis. The TCR comes from an adult with tuberculosis. The chain uses TRBV4-1 and TRBJ2-7, and perhaps TRBD2 as D gene, on 5 matching bases. The CDR3 corresponds to CASSQGRSGTYEQYF. The DNA reads as follows: TGCGCCAGCAGCCAAGGACGAAGCGGTACCTACGAGCAGTACTTC.